This TCR beta chain was recovered during a study of blood T cell repertoires in COVID-19. Across the study: Samples came from the United States, Italy and Spain, spanning acute and convalescent COVID-19. Sources were T cells, B-cell-depleted T cells, or PBMCs; the material itself was cDNA or gDNA.

Original methodology: Reference gene primer amplification gave estimated nucleated cell counts. TCRdb's table, derived via immunoSEQ multiplex PCR, lists solely in-frame clones and lacks some. The V and J calls and clone size come from that table; D and trimming were worked out from the DNA. Of about 140,000 clones listed, 75% to 90% are singletons. This clone was detected once. This receptor was taken from a woman aged 80 or over with acute or convalescent COVID-19. Sequenced: peripheral blood.

CDR3 coding DNA: TGTGCCAGCAGGGGACAAGTGAACTATGGCTACACCTTC. It yields the protein CASRGQVNYGYTF. The chain uses TRBV28 and TRBJ1-2; D is possibly TRBD1 (6 bases). Trimming stripped 6 bases from V and 2 bases from J, with 10 bases between. The length of the CDR3 is 13 residues. Germline V gene data show CDR1 as MDHEN and CDR2 as SYDVKM.